What follows is one TCR beta chain and its context. The table lists this clone with a count of one. Its antigen is still unknown. Base quality data are lacking; no much larger clone is found one base away. TCRbeta CDR3 regions were amplified from genomic DNA using the immunoSEQ Assay, a bias-controlled multiplex PCR. As for the authors' bioinformatics: The number of nucleated cells in each sample was estimated from the amplification of reference gene primers within the assay. To quantify the absolute abundance of each unique TCRbeta CDR3 rearrangement, sequence reads were collapsed and filtered. Productive Simpson clonality was computed per sample as the square root of Simpson's diversity index over productive rearrangements. TCRdb mirrors the immuneACCESS table, restricted to in-frame sequences. Some clones are absent from its copies; in checked studies, under half trace to an unresolved V gene, and the reason for the others is unknown. Clone size and V and J calls were adopted from that table, with D and trimming inferred from the DNA. For this sample the table gives fewer than 85,000 clones, of which more than 65% were detected only once. About 20% of the sample lies in the top ten.

This record comes from a study of blood T cell repertoires in COVID-19 (dated by TCRdb to 2018 to 2021). Regarding the complete study: The collaborator samples originated in the United States, Italy and Spain and spanned the acute and convalescent phases of COVID-19. The repertoires were made available in a free public database intended to serve as a resource for research on the immune response to SARS-CoV-2. Where available, HLA class I and class II types were obtained from metadata supplied by the sample provider rather than from assay-based typing. Nearly every sample came with metadata listing a de-identified subject ID, COVID-19 status, age in years and sex. The prospective study material was composed of cDNA or gDNA derived from T cells, B-cell-depleted T cells, or PBMCs. The dataset comprised deeply sampled blood TCRbeta repertoires from subjects exposed to, actively infected with, or recovered from COVID-19. The samples were drawn from two sources: the first 160 participants of the ongoing ImmuneRACE study, and 1,000 to 1,500 subjects contributed by 6 global collaborators.

The research as a whole found: Clinical and demographic metadata were provided uncurated, with the amount varying by source and participant.

Trimming costs V 4 bases and J 4 bases, and their ends lie 23 bases apart. The germline V gene (reference sequence) specifies LNHDA as CDR1 and SQIVND as CDR2. From cysteine to phenylalanine, the CDR3 is 18 amino acids long. The kept DNA is CDR3 alone, 54 bases in frame from the first base. Each collaborating institution followed its own protocols to collect whole blood in K2EDTA tubes. For TCRbeta analysis, collaborators shipped samples as frozen whole blood, isolated PBMCs, or DNA extracted from either of those sample types. This clonotype originated in a woman of 80 years or more with active or convalescent COVID-19. Source material: peripheral blood. This receptor chain uses TRBV19 and TRBJ1-5; a tentative D match to TRBD1 spans 6 bases. The DNA sequence is TGTGCCAGTAGTAAAGCTGGGATGCAGGTGGGGACAAATCAGCCCCAGCATTTT. This translates into CASSKAGMQVGTNQPQHF.